A selection of T cell receptor beta chains follows, all from one sample in a study of T cells in Graves' hyperthyroidism and ophthalmopathy. TCRdb reanalysed the multiplex PCR reads using MiXCR and keeps one entry per CDR3 protein. The sample shows around 350,000 distinct CDR3 sequences, 13% of them seen only once. Material: blood. These receptor sequences come from a woman between 18 and 29 years old with Graves' hyperthyroidism. The CDR3 runs from the conserved cysteine through the conserved F or W. The order of the fields is J gene, CDR3 length, V gene, D gene, clone size, CDR3 protein, CDR3 DNA. The D gene is left open where the match is weak. Some rows have no size entry. The others give once, few or many, or a class for an expanded clone.

J gene: TRBJ2-1
CDR3 length: 16
V gene: TRBV27
D gene: TRBD2
clone size: NA
CDR3 protein: CASSITSGSSYNEQFF
CDR3 DNA: TGTGCCAGCAGTATAACTAGCGGGAGCTCCTACAATGAGCAGTTCTTC

J gene: TRBJ2-1
CDR3 length: 16
V gene: TRBV28
D gene: TRBD2
clone size: many
CDR3 protein: CASSLNLAGQESEQFF
CDR3 DNA: TGTGCCAGCAGTTTAAACTTAGCGGGGCAGGAATCTGAGCAGTTCTTC

J gene: TRBJ2-1
CDR3 length: 14
V gene: TRBV5-1
D gene: TRBD2
clone size: many
CDR3 protein: CASSSALAGGRKFF
CDR3 DNA: TGCGCCAGCAGCTCCGCCCTAGCGGGGGGCCGGAAGTTCTTC

J gene: TRBJ1-1
CDR3 length: 14
V gene: TRBV20-1
D gene: NA
clone size: NA
CDR3 protein: CSAIRGGRNTEAFF
CDR3 DNA: TGCAGTGCAATAAGGGGGGGGCGCAACACTGAAGCTTTCTTT

J gene: TRBJ2-1
CDR3 length: 15
V gene: TRBV10-3
D gene: NA
clone size: few
CDR3 protein: CAITVGLQPYNEQFF
CDR3 DNA: TGTGCCATCACGGTTGGACTCCAGCCTTACAATGAGCAGTTCTTC

J gene: TRBJ2-3
CDR3 length: 14
V gene: TRBV10-1
D gene: NA
clone size: NA
CDR3 protein: CATRPGTSTDTQYF
CDR3 DNA: TGCGCCACCAGACCGGGGACTTCCACAGATACGCAGTATTTT

J gene: TRBJ2-3
CDR3 length: 12
V gene: TRBV11-2
D gene: NA
clone size: NA
CDR3 protein: CASSVKGDTQYF
CDR3 DNA: TGTGCCAGCAGCGTAAAGGGTGATACGCAGTATTTT

J gene: TRBJ2-7
CDR3 length: 13
V gene: TRBV19
D gene: NA
clone size: NA
CDR3 protein: CASSIKSRGEQYF
CDR3 DNA: TGTGCCAGTAGTATCAAGTCTAGGGGCGAGCAGTACTTC

J gene: TRBJ1-1
CDR3 length: 17
V gene: TRBV7-9
D gene: TRBD1
clone size: many
CDR3 protein: CASSLTTGPSMNTEAFF
CDR3 DNA: TGTGCCAGCAGCCTAACGACAGGGCCTTCCATGAACACTGAAGCTTTCTTT

J gene: TRBJ1-2
CDR3 length: 15
V gene: TRBV7-9
D gene: NA
clone size: few
CDR3 protein: CASSPPGSRDYGYTF
CDR3 DNA: TGTGCCAGCAGCCCCCCCGGTTCCAGGGATTATGGCTACACCTTC

J gene: TRBJ2-7
CDR3 length: 13
V gene: TRBV28
D gene: NA
clone size: many
CDR3 protein: CASSRNRIYEQYF
CDR3 DNA: TGTGCCAGCAGTCGTAACAGAATTTACGAGCAGTACTTC

J gene: TRBJ1-2
CDR3 length: 13
V gene: TRBV6-1
D gene: NA
clone size: few
CDR3 protein: CASSGQSLYGYTF
CDR3 DNA: TGTGCCAGCAGTGGGCAGAGCCTCTATGGCTACACCTTC

J gene: TRBJ1-1
CDR3 length: 15
V gene: TRBV5-1
D gene: NA
clone size: NA
CDR3 protein: CASSGSGIPNTEAFF
CDR3 DNA: TGCGCCAGCAGCGGGTCCGGGATCCCGAACACTGAAGCTTTCTTT

J gene: TRBJ1-1
CDR3 length: 15
V gene: TRBV7-2
D gene: NA
clone size: many
CDR3 protein: CASSLEASYYTEAFF
CDR3 DNA: TGTGCCAGCAGCTTAGAGGCGTCCTATTACACTGAAGCTTTCTTT

J gene: TRBJ2-5
CDR3 length: 15
V gene: TRBV6-1
D gene: TRBD1
clone size: few
CDR3 protein: CASRPIRGLGQTQYF
CDR3 DNA: TGTGCCAGCAGACCGATCAGGGGGCTAGGGCAGACCCAGTACTTC

J gene: TRBJ2-3
CDR3 length: 16
V gene: TRBV7-9
D gene: TRBD2
clone size: few
CDR3 protein: CASSWERGAGRDTQYF
CDR3 DNA: TGTGCCAGCAGCTGGGAGCGGGGGGCCGGGCGGGATACGCAGTATTTT

J gene: TRBJ1-1
CDR3 length: 13
V gene: TRBV2
D gene: NA
clone size: many
CDR3 protein: CASSEGPGAEAFF
CDR3 DNA: TGTGCCAGCAGTGAGGGGCCGGGAGCTGAAGCTTTCTTT